The source of this TCR beta chain is a study of T cell repertoires in cytomegalovirus infection. Background on the study: Based on public TCR beta signatures, there were indications of CMV infection and of a matching HLA type. The study, taken as a whole, reports: The response measured ex vivo was dominated by TCR beta clonotypes (HLA-C-restricted and CMV-specific).

TCRdb redid the calling of the reads with MiXCR, one entry per CDR3 protein. This table holds 40,000 to 55,000 distinct CDR3 sequences, about a fifth found once. This clonotype was seen a handful of times. Antigen: not known. Deletions cut 0 bases from V and 6 bases from J, with 11 bases between. The CDR3 runs to 14 residues. CDR1 is MNHGY and CDR2 is SAAAGT in the germline V gene. This clonotype was sampled from a human donor in good health (CMV status not recorded). Some clones in this sample may be carry-over from other donors' samples. The sequencing used CD8+ T cells from cultured PBMCs, collected from culture after CMV antigen stimulation. The rearrangement uses TRBV6-8 and TRBJ1-1; D gene ambiguous. CDR3 loop: CASSYSRQVPEAFF. For the CDR3, the DNA is TGTGCCAGCAGTTACTCCCGGCAGGTCCCTGAAGCTTTCTTT.